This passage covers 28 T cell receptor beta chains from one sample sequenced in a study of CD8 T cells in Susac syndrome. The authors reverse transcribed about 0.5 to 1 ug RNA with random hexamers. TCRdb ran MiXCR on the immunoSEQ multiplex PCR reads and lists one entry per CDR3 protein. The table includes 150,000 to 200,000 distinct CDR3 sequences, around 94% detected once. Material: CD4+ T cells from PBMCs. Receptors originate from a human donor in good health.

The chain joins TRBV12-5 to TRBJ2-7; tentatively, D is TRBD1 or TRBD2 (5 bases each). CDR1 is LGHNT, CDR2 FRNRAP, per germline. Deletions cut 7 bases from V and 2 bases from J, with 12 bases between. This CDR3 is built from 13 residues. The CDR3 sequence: CASARDGTYEQYF. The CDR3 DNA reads TGTGCTAGTGCCCGGGACGGTACCTACGAGCAGTACTTC.

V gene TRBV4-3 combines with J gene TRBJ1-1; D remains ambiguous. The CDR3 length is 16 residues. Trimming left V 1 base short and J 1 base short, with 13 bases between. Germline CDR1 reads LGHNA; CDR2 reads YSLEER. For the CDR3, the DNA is TGCGCCAGCAGCCAAGTAGGTGGCGAGGGGAACACTGAAGCTTTCTTT. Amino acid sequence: CASSQVGGEGNTEAFF.

CDR3 amino acids: CASSLLGNTDTQYF. The CDR3, as DNA: TGTGCCAGCAGCTTACTTGGCAACACAGATACGCAGTATTTT. This chain joins TRBV7-3 and TRBJ2-3; D is unresolved. Looked up from germline, CDR1 is SGHTA and CDR2 is FQGTGA. V lost 2 bases to trimming and J lost 2 bases, with 8 bases between them. The CDR3 length is 14 residues.

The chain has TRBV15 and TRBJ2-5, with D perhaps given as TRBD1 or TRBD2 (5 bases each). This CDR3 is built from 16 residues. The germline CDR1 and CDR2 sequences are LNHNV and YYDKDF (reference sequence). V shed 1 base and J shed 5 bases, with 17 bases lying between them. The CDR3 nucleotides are TGTGCCACCAGCAGAGTGGTGGCAGGGAGTTTGGAGACCCAGTACTTC. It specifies CATSRVVAGSLETQYF.

This CDR3 reads CASSSRSGGAGELFF. CDR3 coding DNA: TGTGCCAGCAGCTCCCGGAGTGGCGGTGCCGGGGAGCTGTTTTTT. The V gene is TRBV9, the J gene TRBJ2-2, with D uncertain. The V gene lost 4 bases and the J gene lost 6 bases, with 16 bases spanning the gap. This CDR3 spans 15 amino acids. CDR1 SGDLS and CDR2 YYNGEE come from the germline V gene.

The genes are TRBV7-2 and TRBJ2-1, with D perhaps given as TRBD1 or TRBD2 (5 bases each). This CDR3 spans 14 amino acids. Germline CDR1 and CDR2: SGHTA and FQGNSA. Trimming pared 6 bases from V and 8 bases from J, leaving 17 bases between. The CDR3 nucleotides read TGTGCCAGCAGTCCCCAGGCGGGCAGGGATGAGCAGTTCTTC. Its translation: CASSPQAGRDEQFF.

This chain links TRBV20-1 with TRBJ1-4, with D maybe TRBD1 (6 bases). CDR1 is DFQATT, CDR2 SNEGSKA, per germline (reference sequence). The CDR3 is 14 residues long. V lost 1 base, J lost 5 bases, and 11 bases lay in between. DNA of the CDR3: TGCAGTGCTAGAGTAGGGGGAGGCAATGAAAAACTGTTTTTT. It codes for CSARVGGGNEKLFF.

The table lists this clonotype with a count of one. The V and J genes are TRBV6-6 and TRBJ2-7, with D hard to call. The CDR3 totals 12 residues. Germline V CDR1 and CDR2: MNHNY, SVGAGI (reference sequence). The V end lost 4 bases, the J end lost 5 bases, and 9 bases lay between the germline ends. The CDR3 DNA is TGTGCCAGCAGTTCCAGACAAGACGAGCAGTACTTC. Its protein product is CASSSRQDEQYF.

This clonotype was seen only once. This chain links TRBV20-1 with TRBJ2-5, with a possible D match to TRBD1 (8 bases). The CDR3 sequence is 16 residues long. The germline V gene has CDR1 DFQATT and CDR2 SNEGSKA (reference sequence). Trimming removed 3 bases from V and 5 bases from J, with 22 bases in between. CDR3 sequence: CSASPARGLGGETQYF. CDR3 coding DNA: TGCAGTGCTAGCCCGGCCAGGGGGCTGGGGGGGGAGACCCAGTACTTC.

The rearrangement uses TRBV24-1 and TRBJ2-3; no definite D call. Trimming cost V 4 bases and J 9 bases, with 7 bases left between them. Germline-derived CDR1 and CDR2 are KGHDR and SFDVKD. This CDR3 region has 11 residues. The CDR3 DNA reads TGTGCCACCAGTGAGGGGTTGACGCAGTATTTT. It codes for CATSEGLTQYF.

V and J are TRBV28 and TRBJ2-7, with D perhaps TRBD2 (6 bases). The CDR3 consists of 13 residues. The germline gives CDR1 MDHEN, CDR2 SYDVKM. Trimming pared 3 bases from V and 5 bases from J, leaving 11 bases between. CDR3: CASSFTSPNEQYF. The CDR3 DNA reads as TGTGCCAGCAGTTTTACTAGCCCGAACGAGCAGTACTTC.

The CDR3 nucleotides are TGTGCCACCAGTGATTTGGGGTCGAACACCGGGGAGCTGTTTTTT. This gives the protein CATSDLGSNTGELFF. The chain uses TRBV24-1 and TRBJ2-2; D not resolved. This CDR3 contains 15 residues. The V gene's germline CDR1 is KGHDR and CDR2 SFDVKD. The V end lost 0 bases, the J end lost 0 bases, and 4 bases lay between the germline ends.

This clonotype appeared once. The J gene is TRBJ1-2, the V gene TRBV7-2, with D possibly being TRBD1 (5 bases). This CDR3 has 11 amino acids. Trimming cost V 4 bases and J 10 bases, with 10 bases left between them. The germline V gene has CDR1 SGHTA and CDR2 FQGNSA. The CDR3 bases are TGTGCCAGCAGCTCCGACGGGACCTACACCTTC. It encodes CASSSDGTYTF.

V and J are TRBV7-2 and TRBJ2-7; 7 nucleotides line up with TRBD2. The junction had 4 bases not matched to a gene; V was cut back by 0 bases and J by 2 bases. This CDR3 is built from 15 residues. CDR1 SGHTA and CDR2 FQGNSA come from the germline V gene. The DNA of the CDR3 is TGTGCCAGCAGCTTAGCGGCAGGGAGGGCCTACGAGCAGTACTTC. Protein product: CASSLAAGRAYEQYF.

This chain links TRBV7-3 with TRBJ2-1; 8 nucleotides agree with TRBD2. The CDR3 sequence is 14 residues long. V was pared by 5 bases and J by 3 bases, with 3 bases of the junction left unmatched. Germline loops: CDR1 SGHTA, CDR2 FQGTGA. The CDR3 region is CASSSGTSYNEQFF. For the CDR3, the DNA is TGTGCCAGCAGCAGCGGGACTAGCTACAATGAGCAGTTCTTC.

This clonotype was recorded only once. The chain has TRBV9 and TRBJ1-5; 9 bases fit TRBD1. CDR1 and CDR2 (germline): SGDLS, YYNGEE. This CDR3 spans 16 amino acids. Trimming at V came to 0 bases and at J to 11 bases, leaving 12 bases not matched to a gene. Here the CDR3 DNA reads TGTGCCAGCAGCGTAGGGGAGTCGGGACAGGGATGGTCCCAGCATTTT. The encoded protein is CASSVGESGQGWSQHF.

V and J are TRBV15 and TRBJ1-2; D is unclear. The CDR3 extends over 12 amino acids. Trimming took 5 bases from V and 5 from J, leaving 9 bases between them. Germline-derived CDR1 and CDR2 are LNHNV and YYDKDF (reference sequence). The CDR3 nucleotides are TGTGCCACCAGCCCGCGCCCGTATGGCTACACCTTC. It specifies CATSPRPYGYTF.

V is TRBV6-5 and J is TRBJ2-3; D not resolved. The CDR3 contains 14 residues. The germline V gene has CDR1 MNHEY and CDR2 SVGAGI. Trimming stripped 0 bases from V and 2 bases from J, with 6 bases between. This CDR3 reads CASSYSYDTDTQYF. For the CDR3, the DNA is TGTGCCAGCAGTTACTCCTACGACACAGATACGCAGTATTTT.

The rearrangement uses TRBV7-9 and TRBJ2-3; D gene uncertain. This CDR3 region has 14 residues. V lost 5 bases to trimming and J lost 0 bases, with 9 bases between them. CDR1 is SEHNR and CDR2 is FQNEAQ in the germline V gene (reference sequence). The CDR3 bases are TGTGCCAGCAGCCCACGAGGAAGCACAGATACGCAGTATTTT. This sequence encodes CASSPRGSTDTQYF.

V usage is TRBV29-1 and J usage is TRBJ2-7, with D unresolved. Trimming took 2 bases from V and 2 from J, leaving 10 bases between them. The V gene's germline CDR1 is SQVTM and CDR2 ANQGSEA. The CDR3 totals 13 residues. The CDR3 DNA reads TGCAGCGTTGAATCCGGGCCTCCCTACGAGCAGTACTTC. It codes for CSVESGPPYEQYF.

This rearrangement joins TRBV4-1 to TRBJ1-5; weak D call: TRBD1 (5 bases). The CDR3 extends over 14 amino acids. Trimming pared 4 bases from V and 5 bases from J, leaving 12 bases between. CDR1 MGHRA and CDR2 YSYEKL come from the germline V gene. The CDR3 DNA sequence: TGCGCCAGCAGCCCGGGGCCCGAGGATCAGCCCCAGCATTTT. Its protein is CASSPGPEDQPQHF.

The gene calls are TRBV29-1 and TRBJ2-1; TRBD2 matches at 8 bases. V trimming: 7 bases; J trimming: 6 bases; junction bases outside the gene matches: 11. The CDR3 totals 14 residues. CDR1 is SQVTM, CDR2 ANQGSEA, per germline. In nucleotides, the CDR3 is TGCAGCGCCATCAGGGTAGCGGGGCCCAATGAGCAGTTCTTC. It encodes CSAIRVAGPNEQFF.

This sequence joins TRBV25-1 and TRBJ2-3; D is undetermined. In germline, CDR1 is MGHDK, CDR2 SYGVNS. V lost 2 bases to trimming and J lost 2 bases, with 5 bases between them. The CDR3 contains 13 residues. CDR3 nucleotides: TGTGCCAGCAGTGAACAGCACACAGATACGCAGTATTTT. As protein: CASSEQHTDTQYF.

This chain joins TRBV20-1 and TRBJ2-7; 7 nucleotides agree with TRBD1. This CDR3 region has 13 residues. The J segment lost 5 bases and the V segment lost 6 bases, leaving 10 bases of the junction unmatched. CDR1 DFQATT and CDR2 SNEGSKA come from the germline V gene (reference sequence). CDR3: CSAPRQGLNEQYF. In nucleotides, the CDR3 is TGCAGTGCACCGCGACAGGGTCTGAACGAGCAGTACTTC.

The CDR3: CASSPAGLVSYEQYF. As DNA, the CDR3 is TGTGCCAGCAGCCCGGCCGGACTGGTCTCCTACGAGCAGTACTTC. The V and J genes are TRBV7-2 and TRBJ2-7, with D tentatively TRBD2 (5 bases). V shed 5 bases and J shed 0 bases, with 14 bases lying between them. The CDR3 covers 15 residues. Germline lookup yields CDR1 SGHTA and CDR2 FQGNSA.

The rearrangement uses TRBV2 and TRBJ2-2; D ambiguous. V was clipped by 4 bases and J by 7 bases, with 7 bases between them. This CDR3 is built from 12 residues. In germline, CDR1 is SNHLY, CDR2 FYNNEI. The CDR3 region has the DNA TGTGCCAGCAGTGTCACCGGCGGGGAGCTGTTTTTT. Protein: CASSVTGGELFF.

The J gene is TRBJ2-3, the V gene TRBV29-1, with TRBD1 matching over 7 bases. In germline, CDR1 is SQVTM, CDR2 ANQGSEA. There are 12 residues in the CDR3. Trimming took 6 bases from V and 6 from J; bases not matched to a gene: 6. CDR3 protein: CSVPATGDTQYF. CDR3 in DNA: TGCAGCGTGCCGGCGACAGGGGATACGCAGTATTTT.

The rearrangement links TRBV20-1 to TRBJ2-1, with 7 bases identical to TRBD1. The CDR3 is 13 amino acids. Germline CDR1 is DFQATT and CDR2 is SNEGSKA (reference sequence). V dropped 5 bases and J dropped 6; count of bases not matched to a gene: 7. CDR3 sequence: CSAGRTGPNEQFF. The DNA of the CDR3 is TGCAGTGCTGGCCGGACAGGCCCCAATGAGCAGTTCTTC.